This T cell receptor beta chain originates from a study of vaccination and CD4 T cells after COVID-19. Study at large: Post-COVID samples had a sampling time that fell a median about 100 days after diagnosis (range 35 to 161). Overall study findings and caveats: Median counts of SARS-CoV-2-reactive clonotypes increased from roughly 21 to 40; this difference was not significant.

TCRdb redid the calling of the PCR reads with MiXCR, one entry per CDR3 protein. The table lists tens of thousands of distinct CDR3 sequences, about three fifths of them singletons. From germline, CDR1 is DFQATT and CDR2 SNEGSKA (reference sequence). The CDR3 is 14 residues long. Concerning this clonotype itself: As yet, its antigen is unknown. A read error may produce the germline difference seen at one junction end.

This TCR was recovered from a human donor who had recovered from COVID-19. V gene TRBV20-1 combines with J gene TRBJ2-5; D ambiguous. The material sequenced was CD4+ T cells from blood, taken before SARS-CoV-2 vaccination. The DNA of the CDR3 is TGCAGTGCTCGAGACCAACTCCAACAAGAGACCCAGTACTTC. Translating gives CSARDQLQQETQYF.